The sequence of this T cell receptor beta chain was determined in a study of OX40 agonist ivuxolimab in advanced cancers. Germline-derived CDR1 and CDR2 are MRHNA and SNTAGT. Trimming removed 6 bases from V and 2 bases from J, with 13 bases in between. This CDR3 is built from 14 residues. General observations from the study: It was not determined which antigens were specifically recognized by the peripheral T cells that had undergone clonal expansion. Within 6 weeks, CD4+ and CD8+ blood T cells expanded clonally at 0.1 to 3.0 mg/kg. Fewer expanded clones were found on average in CD4+ than in CD8+ T cells.

The protocol was immunoSEQ multiplex PCR, while the TCRdb copy is restricted to in-frame clones and leaves out a portion. Altogether tens of thousands of clones are present, about nine tenths being singletons, with the ten largest covering around 0.8%. On this clone: Its antigen is unknown.

The chain combines TRBV6-4 with TRBJ1-1; a possible D gene is TRBD1 (5 bases). This receptor was taken from an adult with an advanced solid tumor such as melanoma, head and neck, liver or kidney cancer. The sequencing used CD4+ or CD8+ T cells sorted from blood, collected in a trial of the OX40 agonist ivuxolimab. CDR3 in amino acids: CASRLDGGNTEAFF. In nucleotides, the CDR3 is TGTGCCAGCAGACTTGACGGGGGAAACACTGAAGCTTTCTTT.